This T cell receptor beta chain was documented in a study of T-cell reconstitution after alpha-beta-depleted transplantation in children. This clonotype has at least ten counts. CDR3 size: 17 residues. Germline V CDR1 and CDR2: SGHAT, FQNNGV. J lost 1 base, V lost 5 bases, and 7 bases had no gene match. A library of TCRbeta sequences, prepared with unique molecular identifiers, was generated. TCRdb redid the calling of the PCR reads with MiXCR, one entry per CDR3 protein. The sample lists roughly 180,000 distinct CDR3 sequences, less than 15% occurring once. This clonotype originated in a human donor who donated a stem cell graft to a child with acute lymphoblastic leukemia. The chain has TRBV11-2 and TRBJ2-1; TRBD2 aligns across 11 bases. Material: PBMCs from the stem cell graft donor, obtained from the stem cell graft. CDR3 bases: TGTGCCAGCAGCCCAAGGACTAGCGGGTATTCCTACAATGAGCAGTTCTTC. Amino acids: CASSPRTSGYSYNEQFF.